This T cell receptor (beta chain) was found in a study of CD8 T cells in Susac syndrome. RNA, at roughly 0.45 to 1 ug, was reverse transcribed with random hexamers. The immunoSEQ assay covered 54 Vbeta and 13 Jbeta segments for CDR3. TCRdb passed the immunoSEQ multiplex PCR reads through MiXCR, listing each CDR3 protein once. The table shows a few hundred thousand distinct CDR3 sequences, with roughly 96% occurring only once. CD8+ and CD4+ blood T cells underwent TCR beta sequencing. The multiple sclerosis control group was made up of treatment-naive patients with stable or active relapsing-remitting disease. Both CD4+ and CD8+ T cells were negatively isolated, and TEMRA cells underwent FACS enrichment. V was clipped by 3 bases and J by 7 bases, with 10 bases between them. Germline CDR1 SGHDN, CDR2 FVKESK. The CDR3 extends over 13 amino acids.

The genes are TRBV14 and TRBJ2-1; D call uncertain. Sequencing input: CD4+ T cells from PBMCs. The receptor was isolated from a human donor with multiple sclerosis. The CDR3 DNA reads TGTGCCAGCAGCCAGCAAATCTTAAATGAGCAGTTCTTC. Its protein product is CASSQQILNEQFF.